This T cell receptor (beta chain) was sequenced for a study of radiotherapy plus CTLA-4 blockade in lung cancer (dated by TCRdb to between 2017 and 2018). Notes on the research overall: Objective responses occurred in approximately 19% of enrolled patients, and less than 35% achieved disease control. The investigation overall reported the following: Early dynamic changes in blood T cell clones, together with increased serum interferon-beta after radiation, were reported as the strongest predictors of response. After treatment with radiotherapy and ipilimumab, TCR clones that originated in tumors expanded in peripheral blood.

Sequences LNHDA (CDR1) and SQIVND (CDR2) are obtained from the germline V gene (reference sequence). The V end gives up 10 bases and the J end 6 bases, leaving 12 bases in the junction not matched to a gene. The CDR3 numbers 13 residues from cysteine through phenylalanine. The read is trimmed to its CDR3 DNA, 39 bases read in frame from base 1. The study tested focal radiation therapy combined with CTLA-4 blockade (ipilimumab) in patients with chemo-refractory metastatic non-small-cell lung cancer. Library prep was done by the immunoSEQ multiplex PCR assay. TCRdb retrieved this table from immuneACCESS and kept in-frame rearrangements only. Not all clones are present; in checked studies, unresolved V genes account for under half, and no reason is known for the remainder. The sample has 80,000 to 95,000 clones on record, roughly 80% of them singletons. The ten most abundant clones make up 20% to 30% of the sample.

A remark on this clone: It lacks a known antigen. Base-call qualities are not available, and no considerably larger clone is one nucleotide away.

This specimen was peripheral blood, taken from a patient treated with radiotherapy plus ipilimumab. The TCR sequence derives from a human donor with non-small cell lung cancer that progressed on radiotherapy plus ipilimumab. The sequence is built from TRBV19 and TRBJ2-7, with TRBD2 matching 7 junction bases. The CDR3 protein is CATRWGGLGEQYF. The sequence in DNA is TGTGCCACCCGTTGGGGGGGACTCGGCGAGCAGTACTTC.